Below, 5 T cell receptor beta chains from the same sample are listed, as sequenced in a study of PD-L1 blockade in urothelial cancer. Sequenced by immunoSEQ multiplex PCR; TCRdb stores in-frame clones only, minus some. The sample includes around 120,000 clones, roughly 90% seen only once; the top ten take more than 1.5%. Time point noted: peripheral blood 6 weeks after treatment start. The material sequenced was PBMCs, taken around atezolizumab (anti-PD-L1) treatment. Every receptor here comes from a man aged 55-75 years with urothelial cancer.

The CDR3 is CARGGRQTQYF. For the CDR3, the DNA is TGTGCCAGAGGGGGCAGGCAGACCCAGTACTTC. The V gene is TRBV30, the J gene TRBJ2-5, with 7 bases fitting TRBD1. Per germline, CDR1 GTSNPN and CDR2 SVGIG (reference sequence). The CDR3 is 11 amino acids. V lost 8 bases, J lost 6 bases, and 6 bases stayed unmatched.

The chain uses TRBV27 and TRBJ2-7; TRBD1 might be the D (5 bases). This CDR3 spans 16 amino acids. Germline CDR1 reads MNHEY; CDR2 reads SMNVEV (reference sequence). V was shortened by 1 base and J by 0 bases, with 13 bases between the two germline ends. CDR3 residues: CASSLFPDTSSYEQYF. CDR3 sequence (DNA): TGTGCCAGCAGTTTATTCCCGGACACCAGCTCCTACGAGCAGTACTTC.

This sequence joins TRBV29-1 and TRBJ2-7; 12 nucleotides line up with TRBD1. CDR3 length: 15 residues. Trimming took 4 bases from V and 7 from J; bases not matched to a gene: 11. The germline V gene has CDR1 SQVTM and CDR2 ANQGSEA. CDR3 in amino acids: CSVGTTGTGGFEQYF. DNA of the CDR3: TGCAGCGTTGGAACTACCGGGACAGGGGGCTTTGAGCAGTACTTC.

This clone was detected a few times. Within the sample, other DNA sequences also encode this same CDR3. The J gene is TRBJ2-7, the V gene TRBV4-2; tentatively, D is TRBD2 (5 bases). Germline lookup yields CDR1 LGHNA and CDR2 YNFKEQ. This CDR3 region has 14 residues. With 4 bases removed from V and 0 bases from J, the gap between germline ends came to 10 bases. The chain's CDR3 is CASSPGLGSYEQYF. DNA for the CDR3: TGTGCCAGCAGCCCCGGACTGGGCTCCTACGAGCAGTACTTC.

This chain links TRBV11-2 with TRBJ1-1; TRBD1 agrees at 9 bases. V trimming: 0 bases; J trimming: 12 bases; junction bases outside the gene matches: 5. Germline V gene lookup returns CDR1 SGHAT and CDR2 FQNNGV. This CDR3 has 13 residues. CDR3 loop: CASSLERTGESFF. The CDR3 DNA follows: TGTGCCAGCAGCTTAGAGCGGACAGGGGAGTCTTTCTTT. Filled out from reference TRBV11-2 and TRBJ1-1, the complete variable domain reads EAGVAQSPRYKIIEKRQSVAFWCNPISGHATLYWYQQILGQGPKLLIQFQNNGVVDDSQLPKDRFSAERLKGVDSTLKIQPAKLEDSAVYLCASSLERTGESFFGQGTRLTVV.